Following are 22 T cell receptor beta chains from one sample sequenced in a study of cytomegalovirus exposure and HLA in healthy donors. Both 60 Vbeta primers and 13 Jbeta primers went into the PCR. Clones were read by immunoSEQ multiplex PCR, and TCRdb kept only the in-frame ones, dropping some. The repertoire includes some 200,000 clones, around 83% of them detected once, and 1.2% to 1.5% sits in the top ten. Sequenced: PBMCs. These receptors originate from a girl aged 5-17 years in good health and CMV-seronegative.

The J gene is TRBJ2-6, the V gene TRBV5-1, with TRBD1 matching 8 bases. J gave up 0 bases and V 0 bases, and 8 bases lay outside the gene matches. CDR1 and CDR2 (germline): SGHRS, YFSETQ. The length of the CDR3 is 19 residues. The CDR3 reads CASSLVSGGFSSGANVLTF. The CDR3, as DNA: TGCGCCAGCAGCTTGGTTTCAGGGGGCTTTTCCTCTGGGGCCAACGTCCTGACTTTC. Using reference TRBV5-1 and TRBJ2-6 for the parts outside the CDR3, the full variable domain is KAGVTQTPRYLIKTRGQQVTLSCSPISGHRSVSWYQQTPGQGLQFLFEYFSETQRNKGNFPGRFSGRQFSNSRSEMNVSTLELGDSALYLCASSLVSGGFSSGANVLTFGAGSRLTVL.

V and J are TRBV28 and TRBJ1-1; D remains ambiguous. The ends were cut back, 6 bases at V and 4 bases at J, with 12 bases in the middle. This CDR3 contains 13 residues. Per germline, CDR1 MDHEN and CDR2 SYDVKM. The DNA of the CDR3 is TGTGCCAGCAGGTTCTCGGGAGTCACTGAAGCTTTCTTT. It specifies CASRFSGVTEAFF. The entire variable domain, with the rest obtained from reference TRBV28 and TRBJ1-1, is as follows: DVKVTQSSRYLVKRTGEKVFLECVQDMDHENMFWYRQDPGLGLRLIYFSYDVKMKEKGDIPEGYSVSREKKERFSLILESASTNQTSMYLCASRFSGVTEAFFGQGTRLTVV.

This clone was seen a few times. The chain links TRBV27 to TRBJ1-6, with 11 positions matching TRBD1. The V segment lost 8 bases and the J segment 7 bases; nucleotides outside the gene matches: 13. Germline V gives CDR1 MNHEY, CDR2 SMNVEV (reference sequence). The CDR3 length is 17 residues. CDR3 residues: CASLRKGQGEKNSPLHF. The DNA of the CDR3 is TGTGCCAGCCTAAGGAAGGGACAGGGGGAAAAAAATTCACCCCTCCACTTT.

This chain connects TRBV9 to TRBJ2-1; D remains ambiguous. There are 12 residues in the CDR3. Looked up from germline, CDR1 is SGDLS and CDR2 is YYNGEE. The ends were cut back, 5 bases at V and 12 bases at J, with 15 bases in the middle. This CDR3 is CASSREERGQFF. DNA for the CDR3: TGTGCCAGCAGTCGAGAGGAGAGAGGGCAGTTCTTC.

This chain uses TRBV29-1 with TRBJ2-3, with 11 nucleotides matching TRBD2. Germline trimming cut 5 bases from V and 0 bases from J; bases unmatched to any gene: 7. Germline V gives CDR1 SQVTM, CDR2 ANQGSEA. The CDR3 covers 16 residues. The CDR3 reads CSVLGLADASTDTQYF. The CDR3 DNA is TGCAGCGTTTTGGGACTAGCGGACGCTAGCACAGATACGCAGTATTTT.

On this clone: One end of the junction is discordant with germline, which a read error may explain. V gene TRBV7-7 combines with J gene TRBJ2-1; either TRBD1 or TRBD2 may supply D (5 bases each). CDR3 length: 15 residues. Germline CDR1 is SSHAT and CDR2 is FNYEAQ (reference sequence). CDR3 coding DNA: TGTGCTAGCAGCTTAGCGCCAGGGTTGGGCAATGAGCAGTTCTTC. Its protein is CASSLAPGLGNEQFF. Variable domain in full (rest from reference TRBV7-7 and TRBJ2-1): GAGVSQSPRYKVTKRGQDVTLRCDPISSHATLYWYQQALGQGPEFLTYFNYEAQPDKSGLPSDRFSAERPEGSISTLTIQRTEQRDSAMYRCASSLAPGLGNEQFFGPGTRLTVL.

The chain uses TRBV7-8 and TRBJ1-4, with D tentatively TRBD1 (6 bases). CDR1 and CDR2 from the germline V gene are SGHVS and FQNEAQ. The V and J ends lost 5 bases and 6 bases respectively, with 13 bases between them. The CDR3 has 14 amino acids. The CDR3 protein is CASSPTGSYEKLFF. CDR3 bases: TGTGCCAGCAGCCCTACAGGGAGCTATGAAAAACTGTTTTTT. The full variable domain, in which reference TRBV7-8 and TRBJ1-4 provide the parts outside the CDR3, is GAGVSQSPRYKVAKRGQDVALRCDPISGHVSLFWYQQALGQGPEFLTYFQNEAQLDKSGLPSDRFFAERPEGSVSTLKIQRTQQEDSAVYLCASSPTGSYEKLFFGSGTQLSVL.

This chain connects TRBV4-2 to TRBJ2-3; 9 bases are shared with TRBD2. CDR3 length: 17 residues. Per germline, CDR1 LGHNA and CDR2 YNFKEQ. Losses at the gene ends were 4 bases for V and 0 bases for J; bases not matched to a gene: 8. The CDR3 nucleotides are TGTGCCAGCAGCCCGAAAGGGACTAGCCCTAGCACAGATACGCAGTATTTT. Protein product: CASSPKGTSPSTDTQYF.

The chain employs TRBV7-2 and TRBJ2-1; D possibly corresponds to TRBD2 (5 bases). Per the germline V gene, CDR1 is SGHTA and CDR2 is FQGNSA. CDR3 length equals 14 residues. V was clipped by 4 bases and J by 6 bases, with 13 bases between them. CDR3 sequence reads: CASSSRGLGNEQFF. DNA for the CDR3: TGTGCCAGCAGCTCAAGAGGGTTGGGCAATGAGCAGTTCTTC.

The CDR3 DNA sequence: TGTGCCAGCAGCTTCCGGCTATCGGGACAGGGGCTCCCTGGCGGGTACGAGCAGTACTTC. It is translated as CASSFRLSGQGLPGGYEQYF. V and J are TRBV7-8 and TRBJ2-7, with 10 bases fitting TRBD1. Germline V lookup: CDR1 SGHVS, CDR2 FQNEAQ. The CDR3 is made up of 20 amino acids. V gave up 3 bases and J gave up 4 bases; unmatched junction bases: 21.

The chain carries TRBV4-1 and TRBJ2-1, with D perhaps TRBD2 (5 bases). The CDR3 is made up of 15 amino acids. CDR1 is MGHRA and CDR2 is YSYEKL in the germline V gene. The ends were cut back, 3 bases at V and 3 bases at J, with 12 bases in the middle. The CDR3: CASSHGRRDYNEQFF. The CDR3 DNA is TGCGCCAGCAGCCACGGTAGACGGGACTACAATGAGCAGTTCTTC.

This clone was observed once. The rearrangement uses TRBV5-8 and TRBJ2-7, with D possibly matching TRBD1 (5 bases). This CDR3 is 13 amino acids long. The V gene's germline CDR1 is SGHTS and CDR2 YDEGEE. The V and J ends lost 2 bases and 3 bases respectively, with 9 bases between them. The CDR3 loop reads CASSFQGNYEQYF. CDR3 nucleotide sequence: TGTGCCAGCAGCTTTCAGGGAAACTACGAGCAGTACTTC.

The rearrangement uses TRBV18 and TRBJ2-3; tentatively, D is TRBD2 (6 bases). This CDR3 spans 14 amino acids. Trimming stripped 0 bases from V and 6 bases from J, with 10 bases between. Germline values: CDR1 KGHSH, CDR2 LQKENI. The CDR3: CASSPPRGLDTQYF. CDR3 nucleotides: TGTGCCAGCTCACCACCGCGGGGTTTGGATACGCAGTATTTT.

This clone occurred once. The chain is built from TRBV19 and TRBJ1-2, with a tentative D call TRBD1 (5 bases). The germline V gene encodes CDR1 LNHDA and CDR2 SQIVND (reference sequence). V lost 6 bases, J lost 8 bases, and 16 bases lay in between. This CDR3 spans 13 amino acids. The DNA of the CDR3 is TGTGCCAGTAGCTACACAGGTTCTCCCGGCTACACCTTC. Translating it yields CASSYTGSPGYTF.

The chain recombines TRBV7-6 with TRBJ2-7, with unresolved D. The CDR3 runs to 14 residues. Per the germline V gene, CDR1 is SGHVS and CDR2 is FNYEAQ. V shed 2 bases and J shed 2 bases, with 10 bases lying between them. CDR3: CASSLYSPTYEQYF. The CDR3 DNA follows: TGTGCCAGCAGCTTATATAGTCCGACCTACGAGCAGTACTTC. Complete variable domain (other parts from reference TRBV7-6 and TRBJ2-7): GAGVSQSPRYKVTKRGQDVALRCDPISGHVSLYWYRQALGQGPEFLTYFNYEAQQDKSGLPNDRFSAERPEGSISTLTIQRTEQRDSAMYRCASSLYSPTYEQYFGPGTRLTVT.

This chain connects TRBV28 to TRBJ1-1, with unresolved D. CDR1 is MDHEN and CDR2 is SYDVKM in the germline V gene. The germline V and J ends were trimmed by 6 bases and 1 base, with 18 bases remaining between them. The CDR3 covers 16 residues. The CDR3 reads CASRTIQRSRNTEAFF. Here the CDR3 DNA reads TGTGCCAGCAGAACTATTCAAAGGTCTCGGAACACTGAAGCTTTCTTT.

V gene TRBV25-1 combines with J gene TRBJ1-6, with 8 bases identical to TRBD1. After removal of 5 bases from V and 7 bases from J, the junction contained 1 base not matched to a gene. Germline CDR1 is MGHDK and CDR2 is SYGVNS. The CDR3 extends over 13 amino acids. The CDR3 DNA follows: TGTGCCAGCAGTCGACAGGGGAATTCACCCCTCCACTTT. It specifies CASSRQGNSPLHF.

As DNA, the CDR3 is TGCAGCGTCCGGGACAGAAAAGGCACTGAAGCTTTCTTT. This codes for CSVRDRKGTEAFF. This chain connects TRBV29-1 to TRBJ1-1, with 7 bases aligning to TRBD1. J gave up 4 bases and V 6 bases, and 8 bases lay outside the gene matches. The CDR3 spans 13 residues. In germline, CDR1 is SQVTM, CDR2 ANQGSEA.

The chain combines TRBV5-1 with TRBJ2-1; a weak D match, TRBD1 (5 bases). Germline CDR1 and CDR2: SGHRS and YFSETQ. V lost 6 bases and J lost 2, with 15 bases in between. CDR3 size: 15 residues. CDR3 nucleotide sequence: TGCGCCAGCAAACTTCAGGGCCACCCCTACAATGAGCAGTTCTTC. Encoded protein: CASKLQGHPYNEQFF.

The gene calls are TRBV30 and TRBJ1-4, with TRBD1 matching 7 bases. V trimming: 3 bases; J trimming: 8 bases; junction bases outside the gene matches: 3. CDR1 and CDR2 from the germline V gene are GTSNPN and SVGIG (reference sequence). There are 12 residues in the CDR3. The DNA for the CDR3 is TGTGCCTGGAGGCCGGGACAGGAAAAACTGTTTTTT. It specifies CAWRPGQEKLFF.

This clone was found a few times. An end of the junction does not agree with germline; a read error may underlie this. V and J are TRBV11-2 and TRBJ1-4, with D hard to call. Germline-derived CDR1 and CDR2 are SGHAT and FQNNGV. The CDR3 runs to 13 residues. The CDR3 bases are TGTGCCAGCAGCTTCGCTTTGCGGGAAAGACTGTTTTTT. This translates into CASSFALRERLFF.

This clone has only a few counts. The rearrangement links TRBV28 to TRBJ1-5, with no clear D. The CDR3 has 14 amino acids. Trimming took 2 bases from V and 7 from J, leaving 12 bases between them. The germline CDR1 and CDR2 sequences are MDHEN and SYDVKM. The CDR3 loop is CASSLDWVKQPQHF. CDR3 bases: TGTGCCAGCAGTTTAGACTGGGTGAAGCAGCCCCAGCATTTT.